The 26 T cell receptor beta chains given below trace back to one sample, sequenced in a study of blood T cell repertoires in COVID-19. The protocol was immunoSEQ multiplex PCR, while the TCRdb copy is restricted to in-frame clones and leaves out a portion. Of approximately 300,000 clones in the sample, more than 80% are singletons; the top ten hold around 6.6%. Sequencing used peripheral blood. The receptor set was obtained from a man between 18 and 35 years old who had recovered from COVID-19.

The table lists this clone with a few counts. The chain links TRBV7-8 to TRBJ2-7, with D possibly TRBD2 on 5 matching bases. From germline, CDR1 is SGHVS and CDR2 FQNEAQ. Between the trimmed V and J ends, which lost 5 bases and 6 bases, there was a span of 17 bases. The CDR3 sequence is 14 residues long. CDR3 nucleotides: TGTGCCAGCAGCCCCGAGGGTTCGGACGGCGAGCAGTACTTC. It is translated as CASSPEGSDGEQYF.

The rearrangement uses TRBV6-1 and TRBJ1-2, with 9 bases identical to TRBD1. Per the germline V gene, CDR1 is MNHNS and CDR2 is SASEGT. This CDR3 contains 16 residues. Unmatched junction bases numbered 10, after V lost 1 base and J lost 7 bases. The CDR3 reads CASSEEGRDRDFGYTF. CDR3 nucleotide sequence: TGTGCCAGCAGTGAAGAAGGCCGGGACAGGGATTTTGGCTACACCTTC.

This clone showed up just a few times. The chain employs TRBV6-2 or TRBV6-3 and TRBJ1-1; D not certain. Trimming pared 4 bases from V and 7 bases from J, leaving 19 bases between. Germline V gene lookup returns CDR1 MNHEY and CDR2 SVGEGT. This CDR3 has 15 residues. This CDR3 reads CASSSDEAGSNEAFF. CDR3 nucleotides: TGTGCCAGCAGTTCGGATGAGGCGGGGAGTAATGAAGCTTTCTTT.

The chain carries TRBV18 and TRBJ2-7, with D tentatively TRBD2 (6 bases). V gave up 3 bases and J gave up 0 bases, with 12 bases separating them. Germline lookup yields CDR1 KGHSH and CDR2 LQKENI. This CDR3 has 15 amino acids. The CDR3 spells CASSPGLANSYEQYF. CDR3 sequence (DNA): TGTGCCAGCTCACCTGGGCTAGCGAACTCCTACGAGCAGTACTTC.

The chain couples TRBV6-5 to TRBJ2-2; D is possibly TRBD2 (6 bases). This CDR3 is 14 amino acids long. The V end lost 2 bases, the J end lost 7 bases, and 11 bases lay between the germline ends. Germline V gene data show CDR1 as MNHEY and CDR2 as SVGAGI. DNA of the CDR3: TGTGCCAGCAGTTACAGGAGGGTTGGCGGGGAGCTGTTTTTT. Translating it yields CASSYRRVGGELFF.

J is TRBJ1-5 and V is TRBV10-3, with 7 bases that match TRBD1. With 8 bases clipped from V and 5 bases from J, the junction kept 12 bases outside the gene matches. CDR3 length: 15 amino acids. Looked up from germline, CDR1 is ENHRY and CDR2 is SYGVKD. The CDR3 is CAIGRQGFGYQPQHF. For the CDR3, the DNA is TGTGCCATCGGGAGACAGGGTTTTGGGTATCAGCCCCAGCATTTT.

The V call is TRBV6-5, the J call TRBJ2-7; D is unclear. Per the germline V gene, CDR1 is MNHEY and CDR2 is SVGAGI. V was cut by 0 bases and J by 2 bases, with 11 bases left in between. This CDR3 contains 15 residues. The chain's CDR3 is CASSYSNPRTYEQYF. The CDR3 nucleotides are TGTGCCAGCAGTTACTCGAATCCCAGGACCTACGAGCAGTACTTC.

CDR3 loop: CASSFQGHEQYF. The CDR3 region has the DNA TGTGCCAGCAGCTTCCAGGGCCACGAGCAGTACTTC. The chain uses TRBV7-3 and TRBJ2-7, with a weak D call TRBD1 (5 bases). The germline gives CDR1 SGHTA, CDR2 FQGTGA. The CDR3 consists of 12 residues. V lost 3 bases and J lost 5, with 8 bases in between.

The CDR3 loop is CASSSPGQGGAYGYTF. The CDR3, as DNA: TGTGCCAGCAGCTCCCCAGGACAGGGGGGTGCCTATGGCTACACCTTC. The gene calls are TRBV5-4 and TRBJ1-2, with 10 bases that match TRBD1. Germline-derived CDR1 and CDR2 are SGHNT and YYREEE (reference sequence). V gave up 3 bases and J gave up 4 bases; unmatched junction bases: 9. The CDR3 is 16 residues long.

V and J are TRBV10-3 and TRBJ2-1; 9 bases fit TRBD2. CDR1 and CDR2 (germline): ENHRY, SYGVKD. V dropped 0 bases and J dropped 7; count of bases not matched to a gene: 7. The CDR3 spans 16 residues. The DNA of the CDR3 is TGTGCCATCAGTGAGTCGGGTAGCGGGAGTAAGAATGAGCAGTTCTTC. Translated, it gives CAISESGSGSKNEQFF.

V gene TRBV9 combines with J gene TRBJ2-2, with 7 bases matching TRBD2. The CDR3 covers 16 residues. CDR1 and CDR2 (germline): SGDLS, YYNGEE. With V trimmed by 4 bases and J by 4 bases, 10 bases remained unmatched. The CDR3 DNA follows: TGTGCCAGCAGCCCTCGGTCGGGGGGATTCACCGGGGAGCTGTTTTTT. This translates into CASSPRSGGFTGELFF.

The V gene is TRBV19, the J gene TRBJ2-1; D perhaps matches TRBD2 (6 bases). The CDR3 consists of 12 residues. Trimming cost V 5 bases and J 10 bases, with 12 bases left between them. CDR1 LNHDA and CDR2 SQIVND come from the germline V gene (reference sequence). CDR3: CASSQGRGEQFF. The CDR3 DNA is TGTGCCAGTAGTCAGGGACGGGGGGAGCAGTTCTTC.

This clone appeared once. The V gene is TRBV5-1, the J gene TRBJ1-5; TRBD1 aligns across 7 bases. CDR1 is SGHRS, CDR2 YFSETQ, per germline. Unmatched junction bases numbered 5, after V lost 0 bases and J lost 2 bases. The CDR3 runs 16 residues. The CDR3 DNA reads TGCGCCAGCAGCTTGGGGACAGGCCTTGGCAATCAGCCCCAGCATTTT. Its protein is CASSLGTGLGNQPQHF.

The genes are TRBV10-3 and TRBJ2-1, with 12 positions matching TRBD2. Germline values: CDR1 ENHRY, CDR2 SYGVKD. With V trimmed by 6 bases and J by 8 bases, 8 bases remained unmatched. The CDR3 extends over 15 amino acids. The CDR3 DNA sequence: TGTGCCATCAGCAGACTAGCGGGAGTATCCGATGAGCAGTTCTTC. Translating it yields CAISRLAGVSDEQFF.

This clone appeared once. The V and J genes are TRBV19 and TRBJ2-5, with 7 bases that match TRBD1. CDR3 length equals 14 residues. Germline V gene lookup returns CDR1 LNHDA and CDR2 SQIVND (reference sequence). J was trimmed by 5 bases and V by 5 bases; bases with no gene match: 8. The CDR3 spells CASSQDRAQETQYF. Here the CDR3 DNA reads TGTGCCAGTAGTCAAGACAGGGCTCAGGAGACCCAGTACTTC.

The chain combines TRBV10-2 with TRBJ2-5, with 8 bases that match TRBD1. V lost 8 bases and J lost 2; bases outside the gene matches: 4. There are 13 residues in the CDR3. CDR1 WSHSY and CDR2 SAAADI come from the germline V gene. CDR3 sequence: CASFRDRQETQYF. The CDR3 nucleotides are TGCGCCAGCTTCCGGGACAGGCAAGAGACCCAGTACTTC.

The chain is built from TRBV6-2 or TRBV6-3 and TRBJ1-2; a possible D gene is TRBD1 (5 bases). The V gene's germline CDR1 is MNHEY and CDR2 SVGEGT. V was trimmed by 2 bases and J by 0 bases, leaving 10 bases between them. The CDR3 is 15 residues long. The CDR3 protein is CASSYGGDPNYGYTF. The CDR3, as DNA: TGTGCCAGCAGTTACGGAGGGGACCCTAACTATGGCTACACCTTC.

V is TRBV6-2 or TRBV6-3 and J is TRBJ1-3; D gene uncertain. Trimming removed 2 bases at V and 0 bases at J, with 11 bases between. The CDR3 spans 16 residues. Germline assignment: CDR1 MNHEY and CDR2 SVGEGT. The CDR3 region has the DNA TGTGCCAGCAGTTACCCAGAAGGCGGCTCTGGAAACACCATATATTTT. Amino acids: CASSYPEGGSGNTIYF.

The chain is built from TRBV6-6 and TRBJ2-7; 8 nucleotides line up with TRBD1. Looked up from germline, CDR1 is MNHNY and CDR2 is SVGAGI (reference sequence). V shed 4 bases, J shed 3 bases, and the junction held 8 bases outside the gene matches. This CDR3 spans 15 amino acids. The CDR3 here is CASSFARGQSYEQYF. CDR3 nucleotides: TGTGCCAGCAGTTTCGCCAGGGGGCAAAGCTACGAGCAGTACTTC.

CDR3 sequence: CASSLWTGNSPLHF. For the CDR3, the DNA is TGTGCCAGCAGCTTGTGGACAGGGAATTCACCCCTCCACTTT. The chain employs TRBV7-9 and TRBJ1-6; 8 bases are a match to TRBD1. The CDR3 length is 14 residues. V gave up 3 bases and J gave up 7 bases; unmatched junction bases: 2. Germline assignment: CDR1 SEHNR and CDR2 FQNEAQ (reference sequence).

The rearrangement links TRBV6-5 to TRBJ1-5; 7 bases align to TRBD1. Germline loops: CDR1 MNHEY, CDR2 SVGAGI. Losses at the gene ends were 4 bases for V and 5 bases for J; bases not matched to a gene: 8. CDR3 length: 15 amino acids. The CDR3 loop is CASSSTDRAHQPQHF. The DNA for the CDR3 is TGTGCCAGCAGTTCCACAGACAGGGCCCATCAGCCCCAGCATTTT.

The chain couples TRBV5-8 to TRBJ1-4; no firm D call. Germline V gene sequence: CDR1 SGHTS, CDR2 YDEGEE. The CDR3 contains 15 residues. Trimming left V 0 bases short and J 8 bases short, with 14 bases between. The CDR3 loop reads CASSLGSSKEEKLFF. The CDR3, as DNA: TGTGCCAGCAGCTTGGGATCGAGTAAGGAGGAAAAACTGTTTTTT.

The CDR3 region is CASSQDQGATGNTIYF. CDR3 DNA sequence: TGCGCCAGCAGCCAAGATCAGGGGGCTACCGGAAACACCATATATTTT. The chain is built from TRBV4-3 and TRBJ1-3, with TRBD1 identical over 8 bases. The CDR3 has 16 amino acids. J gave up 4 bases and V 0 bases, and 5 bases lay outside the gene matches. The germline gives CDR1 LGHNA, CDR2 YSLEER.

This chain uses TRBV27 with TRBJ2-6; no definite D call. There are 13 residues in the CDR3. Trimming stripped 7 bases from V and 0 bases from J, with 4 bases between. CDR1 is MNHEY and CDR2 is SMNVEV in the germline V gene (reference sequence). The CDR3 DNA is TGTGCCAGCACCCACTCTGGGGCCAACGTCCTGACTTTC. Translated: CASTHSGANVLTF.

V is TRBV7-2 and J is TRBJ1-2; TRBD1 matches 7 bases. Per the germline V gene, CDR1 is SGHTA and CDR2 is FQGNSA. Germline trimming cut 3 bases from V and 8 bases from J; bases unmatched to any gene: 12. The CDR3 runs to 15 residues. CDR3: CASSFEGLTGYGYTF. CDR3 coding DNA: TGTGCCAGCAGCTTTGAAGGTCTGACAGGGTACGGCTACACCTTC.

V is TRBV2 and J is TRBJ1-1; maybe TRBD1 (5 bases). The germline V and J ends were trimmed by 6 bases and 0 bases, with 17 bases remaining between them. CDR1 is SNHLY, CDR2 FYNNEI, per germline. This CDR3 region has 16 residues. CDR3 residues: CASRGSSDSLNTEAFF. DNA for the CDR3: TGTGCCAGCAGGGGTTCTTCAGACAGTCTGAACACTGAAGCTTTCTTT. Together with reference TRBV2 and TRBJ1-1, the CDR3 gives the full variable domain: EPEVTQTPSHQVTQMGQEVILRCVPISNHLYFYWYRQILGQKVEFLVSFYNNEISEKSEIFDDQFSVERPDGSNFTLKIRSTKLEDSAMYFCASRGSSDSLNTEAFFGQGTRLTVV.